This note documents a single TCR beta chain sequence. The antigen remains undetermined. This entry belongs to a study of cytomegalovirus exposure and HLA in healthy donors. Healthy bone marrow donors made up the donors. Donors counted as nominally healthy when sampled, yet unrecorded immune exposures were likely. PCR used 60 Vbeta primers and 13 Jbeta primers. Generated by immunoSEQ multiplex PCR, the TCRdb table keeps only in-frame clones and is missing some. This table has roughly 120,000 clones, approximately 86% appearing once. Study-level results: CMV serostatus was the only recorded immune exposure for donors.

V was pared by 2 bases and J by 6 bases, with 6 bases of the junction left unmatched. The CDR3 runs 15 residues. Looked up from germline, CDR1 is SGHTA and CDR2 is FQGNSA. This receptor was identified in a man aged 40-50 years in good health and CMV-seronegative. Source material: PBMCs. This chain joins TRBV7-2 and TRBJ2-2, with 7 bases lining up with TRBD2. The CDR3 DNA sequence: TGTGCCAGCAGCTTATTCACTAGCGCGGCCGGGGAGCTGTTTTTT. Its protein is CASSLFTSAAGELFF.